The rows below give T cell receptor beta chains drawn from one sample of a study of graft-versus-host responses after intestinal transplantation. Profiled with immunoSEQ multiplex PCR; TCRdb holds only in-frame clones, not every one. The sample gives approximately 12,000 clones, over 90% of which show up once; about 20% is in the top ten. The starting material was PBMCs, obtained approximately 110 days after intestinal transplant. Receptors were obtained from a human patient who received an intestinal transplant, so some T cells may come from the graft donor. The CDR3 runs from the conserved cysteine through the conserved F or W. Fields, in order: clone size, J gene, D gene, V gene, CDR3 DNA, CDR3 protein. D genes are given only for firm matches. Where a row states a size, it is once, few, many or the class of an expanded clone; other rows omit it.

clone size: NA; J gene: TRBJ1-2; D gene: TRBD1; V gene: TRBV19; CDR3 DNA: TGTGCCAGTAGTGCAGGGGGTAGCGCTAACTATGGCTACACCTTC; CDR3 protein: CASSAGGSANYGYTF
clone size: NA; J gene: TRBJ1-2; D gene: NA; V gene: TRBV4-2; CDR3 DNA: TGTGCCAGCAGCCAAGTTGGGTACGGCTATGGCTACACCTTC; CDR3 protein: CASSQVGYGYGYTF
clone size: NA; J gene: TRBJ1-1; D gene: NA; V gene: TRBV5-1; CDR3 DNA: TGCGCCAGCAGCCCAGGCGGGACTGAAGCTTTCTTT; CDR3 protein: CASSPGGTEAFF
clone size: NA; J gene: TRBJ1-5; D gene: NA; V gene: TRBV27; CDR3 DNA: TGTGCCAGCAGTTTACACGTTAGCAATCAGCCCCAGCATTTT; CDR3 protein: CASSLHVSNQPQHF
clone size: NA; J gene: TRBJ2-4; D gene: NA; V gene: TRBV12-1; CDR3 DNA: TGTGCCAGCAGCGTCTCGGGTTTCCGTCCGGCCAAAAACATTCAGTACTTC; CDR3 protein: CASSVSGFRPAKNIQYF
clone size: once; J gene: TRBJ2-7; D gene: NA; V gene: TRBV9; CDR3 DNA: TGTGCCAGCAGCGTAGAGGGGACGCCGAGCTCCTACGAGCAGTACTTC; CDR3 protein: CASSVEGTPSSYEQYF
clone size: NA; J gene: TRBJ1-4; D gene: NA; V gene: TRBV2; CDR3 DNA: TGTGCCAGCAGAGATCTGACCGGGACTTCTAATGAAAAACTGTTTTTT; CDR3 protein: CASRDLTGTSNEKLFF
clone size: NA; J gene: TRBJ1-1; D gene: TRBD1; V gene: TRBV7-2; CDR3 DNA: TGTGCCAGCAGCTTCAGGGGGCGAAGGACTGAAGCTTTCTTT; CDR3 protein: CASSFRGRRTEAFF
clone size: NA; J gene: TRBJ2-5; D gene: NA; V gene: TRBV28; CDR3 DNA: TGTGCCAGCACCTATGGGTTTCCGTATCCAAAAGAGACCCAGTACTTC; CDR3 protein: CASTYGFPYPKETQYF
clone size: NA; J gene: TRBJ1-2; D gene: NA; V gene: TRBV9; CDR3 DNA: TGTGCCAGCAGCGTAGGGCACGAGACGGATGCTAACTATGGCTACACCTTC; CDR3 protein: CASSVGHETDANYGYTF
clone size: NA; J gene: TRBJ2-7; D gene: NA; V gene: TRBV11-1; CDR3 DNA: TGTGCCAGCAGCTTAGCGAGTTACGAGCAGTACTTC; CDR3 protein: CASSLASYEQYF
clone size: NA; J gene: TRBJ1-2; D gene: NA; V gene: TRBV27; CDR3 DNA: TGTGCCAGCCGTCCTGGGGGGACCATTTATGGCTACACCTTC; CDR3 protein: CASRPGGTIYGYTF
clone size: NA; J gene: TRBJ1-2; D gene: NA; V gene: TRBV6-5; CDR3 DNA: TGTGCCAGCAGGGTTGATGGCTACACCTTC; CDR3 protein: CASRVDGYTF
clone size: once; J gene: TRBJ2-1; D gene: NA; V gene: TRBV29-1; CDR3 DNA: TGCAGCGTTCCGCGCCCCAGCTCCTACAATGAGCAGTTCTTC; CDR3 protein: CSVPRPSSYNEQFF
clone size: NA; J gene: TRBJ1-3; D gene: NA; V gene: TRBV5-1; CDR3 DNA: TGCGCCAGCAGCTTGGGCCAGGGGCCGGGAAACACCATATATTTT; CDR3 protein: CASSLGQGPGNTIYF
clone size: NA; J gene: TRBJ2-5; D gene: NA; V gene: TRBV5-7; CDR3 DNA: TGTGCCAGCAGCTTGAGGACCTGGTGGGAGACCCAGTACTTC; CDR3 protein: CASSLRTWWETQYF
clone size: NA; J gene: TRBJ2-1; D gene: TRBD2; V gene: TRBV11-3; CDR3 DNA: TGTGCCAGCAGCTTGGGGGCTAGCGGGAGGGAGGAGCAGTTCTTC; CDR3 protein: CASSLGASGREEQFF
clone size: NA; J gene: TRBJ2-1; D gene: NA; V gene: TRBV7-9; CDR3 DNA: TGTGCCAGCAGCCCAGGGTACAATGAGCAGTTCTTC; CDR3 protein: CASSPGYNEQFF
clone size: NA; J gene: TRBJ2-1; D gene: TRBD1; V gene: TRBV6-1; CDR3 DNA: TGTGCCAGCAGCGGAGACAGGGATTCCAATGAGCAGTTCTTC; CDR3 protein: CASSGDRDSNEQFF
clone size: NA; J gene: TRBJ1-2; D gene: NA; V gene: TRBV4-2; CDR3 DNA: TGTGCCAGCAGCCAAGATCTTGGGGGCTGGGGGGGCTACACCTTC; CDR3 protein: CASSQDLGGWGGYTF
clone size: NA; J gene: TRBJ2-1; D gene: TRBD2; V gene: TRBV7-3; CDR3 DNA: TGTGCCAGCAGCTTGACTAGCTCTAATGAGCAGTTCTTC; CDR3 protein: CASSLTSSNEQFF
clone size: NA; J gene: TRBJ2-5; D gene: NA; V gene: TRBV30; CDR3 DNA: TGTGCCTGGATGAGGAAGGGCGTTGAGACCCAGTACTTC; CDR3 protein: CAWMRKGVETQYF
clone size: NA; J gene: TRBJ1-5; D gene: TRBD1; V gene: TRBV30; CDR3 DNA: TGTGCCTGGAGTGTCGTCAGGGGGGATCAGCCCCAGCATTTT; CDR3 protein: CAWSVVRGDQPQHF
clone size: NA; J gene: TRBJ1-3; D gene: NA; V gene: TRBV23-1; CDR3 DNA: TGCGCCAGCAGTCAAGCGACGGGACCTCCGTTAGTGACCATATATTTT; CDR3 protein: CASSQATGPPLVTIYF
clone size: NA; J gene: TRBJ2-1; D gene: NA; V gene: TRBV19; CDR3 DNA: TGTGCCAGTAGTATAACGAAAATTGAGCAGTTCTTC; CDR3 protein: CASSITKIEQFF
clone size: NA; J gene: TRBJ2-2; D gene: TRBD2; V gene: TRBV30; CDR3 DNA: TGTGCCTGGAGGACACCCGGACTAGCGGGTGGGAGGGGCGGGGAGCTGTTTTTT; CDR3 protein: CAWRTPGLAGGRGGELFF
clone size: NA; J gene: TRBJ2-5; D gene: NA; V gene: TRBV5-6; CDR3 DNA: TGTGCCAGCAACCCCGGGGCGGCAGAGACCCAGTACTTC; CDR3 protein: CASNPGAAETQYF
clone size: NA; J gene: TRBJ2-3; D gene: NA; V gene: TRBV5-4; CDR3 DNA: TGTGCCAGCAGCCGGGGAGATACGCAGTATTTT; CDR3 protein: CASSRGDTQYF
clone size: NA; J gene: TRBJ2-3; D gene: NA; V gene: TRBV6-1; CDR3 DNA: TGTGCCAGCAGTGTAGAGGGGTTTGAGGCAGATACGCAGTATTTT; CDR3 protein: CASSVEGFEADTQYF
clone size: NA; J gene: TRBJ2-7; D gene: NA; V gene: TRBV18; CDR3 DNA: TGTGCCAGCTCACCATTCGTCGGGGACGGAGACTACGAGCAGTACTTC; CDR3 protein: CASSPFVGDGDYEQYF
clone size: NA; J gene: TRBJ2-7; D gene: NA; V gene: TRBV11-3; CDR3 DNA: TGTGCCAGCAGCTTAGAACCCGACTCCTACGAGCAGTACTTC; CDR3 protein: CASSLEPDSYEQYF
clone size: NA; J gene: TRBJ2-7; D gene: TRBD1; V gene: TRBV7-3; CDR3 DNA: TGTGCCAGCAGATCCCCGGGACAGAGCCCCTACGAGCAGTACTTC; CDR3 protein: CASRSPGQSPYEQYF
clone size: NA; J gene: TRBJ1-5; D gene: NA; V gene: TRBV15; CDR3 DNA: TGTGCCACCAGCAGCGGGACACTTAGCAATCAGCCCCAGCATTTT; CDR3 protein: CATSSGTLSNQPQHF
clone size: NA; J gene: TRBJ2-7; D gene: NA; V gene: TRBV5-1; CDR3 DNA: TGCGCCAGCAGCTTTCCGGGGTGGCGGAGGAACGAGCAGTACTTC; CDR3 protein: CASSFPGWRRNEQYF
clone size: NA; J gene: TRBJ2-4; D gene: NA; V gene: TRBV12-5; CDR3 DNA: TGTGCTAGTGGGTTGGTTGGAGGGGCATGGAACATTCAGTACTTC; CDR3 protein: CASGLVGGAWNIQYF
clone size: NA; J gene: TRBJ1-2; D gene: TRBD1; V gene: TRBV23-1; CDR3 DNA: TGCGCCAGCAGCCTAACCGGGACAGGGACCACCCATAACTATGGCTACACCTTC; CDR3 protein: CASSLTGTGTTHNYGYTF
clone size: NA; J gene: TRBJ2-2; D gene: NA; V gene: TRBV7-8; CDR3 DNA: TGTGCCAGCAGCCCCGACACCGGGGAGCTGTTTTTT; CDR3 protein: CASSPDTGELFF
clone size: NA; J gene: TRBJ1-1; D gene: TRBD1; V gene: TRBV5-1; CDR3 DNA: TGCGCCAGCAGTTCTGGGACAGCTGAAGCTTTCTTT; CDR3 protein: CASSSGTAEAFF
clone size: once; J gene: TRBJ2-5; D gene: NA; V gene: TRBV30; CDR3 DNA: TGTGCCTGGAGTGTACGTCTACAAGAGACCCAGTACTTC; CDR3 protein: CAWSVRLQETQYF
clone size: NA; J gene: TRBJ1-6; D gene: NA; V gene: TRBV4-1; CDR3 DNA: TGCGCCAGCAGCCATCAGGGCCCCTATAATTCACCCCTCCACTTT; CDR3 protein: CASSHQGPYNSPLHF
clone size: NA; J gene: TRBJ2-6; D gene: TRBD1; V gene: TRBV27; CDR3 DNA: TGTGCCAGCAGTCTCAGACAGGGGAATGGGGCCAACGTCCTGACTTTC; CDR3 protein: CASSLRQGNGANVLTF
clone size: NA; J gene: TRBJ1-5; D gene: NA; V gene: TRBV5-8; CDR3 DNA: TGTGCCAGCAGCTTGGTCCCAGGGGAACTATGGCCCCAGCATTTT; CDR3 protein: CASSLVPGELWPQHF
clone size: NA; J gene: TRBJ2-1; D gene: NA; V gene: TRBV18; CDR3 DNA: TGTGCCAGCTCACCGGGGACGAAGAGCTCCTACAATGAGCAGTTCTTC; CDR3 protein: CASSPGTKSSYNEQFF
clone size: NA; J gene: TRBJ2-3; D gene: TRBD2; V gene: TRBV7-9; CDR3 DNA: TGTGCCAGCAGTTCCGGACTAGCGGCAGATACGCAGTATTTT; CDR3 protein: CASSSGLAADTQYF
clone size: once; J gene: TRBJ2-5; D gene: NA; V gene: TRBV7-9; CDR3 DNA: TGTGCCAGCAGAGGGACCAGGGGTTTTCAGGAGACCCAGTACTTC; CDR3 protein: CASRGTRGFQETQYF
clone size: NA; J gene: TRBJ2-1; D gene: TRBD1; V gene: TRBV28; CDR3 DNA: TGTGCCAGCCTAACGGACAGGGGCAATGAGCAGTTCTTC; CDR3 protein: CASLTDRGNEQFF
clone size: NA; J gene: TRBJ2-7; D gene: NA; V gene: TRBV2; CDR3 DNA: TGTGCCGCCAGCAGTGAGTACATTATCCCCTACGAGCAGTACTTC; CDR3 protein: CAASSEYIIPYEQYF
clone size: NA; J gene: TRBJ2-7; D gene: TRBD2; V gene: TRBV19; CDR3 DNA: TGTGCCAGTAGTTCCTTTAGCGGGGACTACGAGCAGTACTTC; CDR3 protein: CASSSFSGDYEQYF
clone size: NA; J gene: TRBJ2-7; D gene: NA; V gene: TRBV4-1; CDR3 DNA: TGCGCCAGCAGCCAAGATCCGGAGGGTTACGAGCAGTACTTC; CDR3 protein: CASSQDPEGYEQYF
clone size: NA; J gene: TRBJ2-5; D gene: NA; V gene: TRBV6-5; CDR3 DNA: TGTGCCAGCAGTTACCGGCAGGGTTGGGAGACCCAGTACTTC; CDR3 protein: CASSYRQGWETQYF
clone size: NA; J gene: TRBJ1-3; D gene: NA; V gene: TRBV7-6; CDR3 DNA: TGTGCCAGCAGCTTTAGCCCCGACGGGGCGACGTCTGGAAACACCATATATTTT; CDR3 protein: CASSFSPDGATSGNTIYF
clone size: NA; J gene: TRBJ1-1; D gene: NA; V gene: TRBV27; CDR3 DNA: TGTGCCAGCAGTTTAAATTTGGCCGCCCTGAACACTGAAGCTTTCTTT; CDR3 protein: CASSLNLAALNTEAFF
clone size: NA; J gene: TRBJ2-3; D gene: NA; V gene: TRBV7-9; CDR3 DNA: TGTGCCAGCAGCGCACCCGGGACACAGGACACAGATACGCAGTATTTT; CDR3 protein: CASSAPGTQDTDTQYF
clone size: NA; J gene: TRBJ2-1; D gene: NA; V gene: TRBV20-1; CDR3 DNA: TGCAGTGCTAGAGACTATGAGCAGTTCTTC; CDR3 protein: CSARDYEQFF
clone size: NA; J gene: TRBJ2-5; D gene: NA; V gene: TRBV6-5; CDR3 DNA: TGTGCCAGCAGTTACGTAGGGCCTGGGGAGACCCAGTACTTC; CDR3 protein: CASSYVGPGETQYF
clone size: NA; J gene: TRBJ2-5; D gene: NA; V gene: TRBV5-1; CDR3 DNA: TGCGCCAGCAGCATCCCGCAGGGGTCAGAGACCCAGTACTTC; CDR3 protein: CASSIPQGSETQYF
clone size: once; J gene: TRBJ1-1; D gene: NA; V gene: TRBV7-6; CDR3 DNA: TGTGCCAGCAGCTTAAGGGCTGGAGGGAACGAGGCTACTGAAGCTTTCTTT; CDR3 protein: CASSLRAGGNEATEAFF
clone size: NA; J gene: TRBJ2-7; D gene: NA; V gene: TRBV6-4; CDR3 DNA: TGTGCCAGCAGTGACTCAGGGGAAGCCTACGAGCAGTACTTC; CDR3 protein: CASSDSGEAYEQYF
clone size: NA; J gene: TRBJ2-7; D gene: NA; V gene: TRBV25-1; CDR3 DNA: TGTGCCAGCAGCAGGGTTTGCAGGTACGAGCAGTACTTC; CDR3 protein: CASSRVCRYEQYF